This T cell receptor (beta chain) comes out of a study of blood T cell repertoires in COVID-19. Generated by immunoSEQ multiplex PCR, the TCRdb table keeps only in-frame clones and is missing some. Of 250,000 to 350,000 clones detected, more than 85% appear once; the ten largest clones hold about 18%. Recovered status applied to Cohort 3 donors who had two consecutive negative PCRs. It also applied to those with clearance or with symptom resolution. CDR3 length: 15 residues. The V gene's germline CDR1 is SQVTM and CDR2 ANQGSEA. V trimming: 4 bases; J trimming: 4 bases; junction bases outside the gene matches: 12.

The chain is built from TRBV29-1 and TRBJ1-2; 7 nucleotides match TRBD1. The TCR comes from a young woman who had recovered from COVID-19. Sequencing was done on a sample of PBMCs or T cells enriched from blood (not recorded which). The CDR3: CSVGVGQGEAYGYTF. The CDR3 DNA reads TGCAGCGTTGGGGTAGGGCAGGGGGAGGCCTATGGCTACACCTTC.